The T cell receptor beta chain under discussion was sequenced for a study of blood T cell repertoires in COVID-19. Across the whole study: Nucleic acid was either cDNA or gDNA, and it came from T cells, B-cell-depleted T cells, or PBMCs.

Libraries were prepared by immunoSEQ multiplex PCR; TCRdb keeps only in-frame clonotypes and omits some of them. The table has about 87,000 clones, more than 75% seen once. The germline V and J ends were trimmed by 2 bases and 7 bases, with 12 bases remaining between them. The CDR3 sequence is 13 residues long. Germline loops: CDR1 SGDLS, CDR2 YYNGEE. The chain recombines TRBV9 with TRBJ1-2, with D maybe TRBD1 (6 bases). This receptor was obtained from a man in his forties with acute or convalescent COVID-19. Sequenced: peripheral blood. Written as DNA, the CDR3 is TGTGCCAGCAGCGTGGCCTCAGGGGCTGGCTACACCTTC. Its protein is CASSVASGAGYTF.